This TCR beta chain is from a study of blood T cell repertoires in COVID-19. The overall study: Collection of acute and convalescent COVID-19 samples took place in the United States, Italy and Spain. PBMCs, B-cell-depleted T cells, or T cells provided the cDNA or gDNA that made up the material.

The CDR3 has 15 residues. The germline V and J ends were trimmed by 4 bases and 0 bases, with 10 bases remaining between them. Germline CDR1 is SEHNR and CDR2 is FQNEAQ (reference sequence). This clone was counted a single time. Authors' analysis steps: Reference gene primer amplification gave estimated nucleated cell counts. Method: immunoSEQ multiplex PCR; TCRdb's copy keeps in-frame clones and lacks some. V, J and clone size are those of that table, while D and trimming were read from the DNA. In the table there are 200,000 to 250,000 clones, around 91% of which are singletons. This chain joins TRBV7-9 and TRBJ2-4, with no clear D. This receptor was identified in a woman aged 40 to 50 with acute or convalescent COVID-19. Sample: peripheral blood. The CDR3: CASSSPTLAKNIQYF. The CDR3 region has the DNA TGTGCCAGCAGCTCGCCGACATTAGCCAAAAACATTCAGTACTTC.